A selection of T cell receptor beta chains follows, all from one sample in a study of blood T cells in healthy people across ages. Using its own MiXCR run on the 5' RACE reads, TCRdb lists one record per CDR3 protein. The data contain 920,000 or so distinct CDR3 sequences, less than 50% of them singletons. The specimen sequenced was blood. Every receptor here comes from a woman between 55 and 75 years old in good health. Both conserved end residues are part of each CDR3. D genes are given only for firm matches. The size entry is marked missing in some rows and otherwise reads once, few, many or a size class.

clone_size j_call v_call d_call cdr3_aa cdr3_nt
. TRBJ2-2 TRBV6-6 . CASSYEGGANTGELFF TGTGCCAGCAGTTACGAGGGGGGCGCGAACACCGGGGAGCTGTTTTTT
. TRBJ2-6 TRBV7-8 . CASSPPTVSGANVLTF TGTGCCAGCAGTCCCCCGACAGTCTCCGGGGCCAACGTCCTGACTTTC
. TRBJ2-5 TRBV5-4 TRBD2 CASSFSGRGNNEQYF TGTGCCAGCAGCTTTAGCGGGAGAGGTAACAATGAGCAGTACTTC
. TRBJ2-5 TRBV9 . CASSVATGLAQETQYF TGTGCCAGCAGCGTAGCTACGGGGCTAGCGCAAGAGACCCAGTACTTC
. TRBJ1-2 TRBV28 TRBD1 CASGGSGGGADGYTF TGTGCCAGCGGGGGATCAGGGGGAGGAGCGGATGGCTACACCTTC
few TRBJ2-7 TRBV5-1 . CASSLGTGQSYEQYF TGCGCCAGCAGCTTGGGTACGGGACAATCCTACGAGCAGTACTTC
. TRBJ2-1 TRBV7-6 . CASSPPHAGTHYNEQFF TGTGCCAGCAGCCCACCTCACGCCGGGACTCATTACAATGAGCAGTTCTTC
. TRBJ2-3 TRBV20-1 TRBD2 CSARDGTGAGVRRATDTQYF TGCAGTGCTAGAGATGGGACCGGAGCGGGAGTGAGGAGGGCCACAGATACGCAGTATTTT
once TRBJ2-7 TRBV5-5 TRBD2 CASSRLAGEYEQYF TGTGCCAGCAGCCGACTAGCGGGGGAATACGAGCAGTACTTC
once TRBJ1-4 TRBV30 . CAWSVGGKEEKLFF TGTGCCTGGAGTGTAGGTGGGAAAGAGGAAAAACTGTTTTTT
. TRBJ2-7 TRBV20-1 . CSARDGRGEQYF TGCAGTGCTAGAGACGGGAGAGGCGAGCAGTACTTC
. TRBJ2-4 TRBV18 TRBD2 CASSPGLAYPGDIQYF TGTGCCAGCTCACCAGGACTAGCGTACCCCGGGGACATTCAGTACTTC
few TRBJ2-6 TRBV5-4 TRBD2 CASSLPSGASGANVLTF TGTGCCAGCAGCTTGCCTAGCGGAGCCTCTGGGGCCAACGTCCTGACTTTC
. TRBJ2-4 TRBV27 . CASRTLRGARAKNIQYF TGTGCCAGCAGGACCCTTCGGGGGGCGCGAGCCAAAAACATTCAGTACTTC
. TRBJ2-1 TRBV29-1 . CSVHWGSVSNEQFF TGCAGCGTTCATTGGGGCTCAGTGAGTAATGAGCAGTTCTTC
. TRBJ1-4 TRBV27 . CASSPLGPPATNEKLFF TGTGCCAGCAGTCCCCTCGGGCCGCCAGCAACTAATGAAAAACTGTTTTTT
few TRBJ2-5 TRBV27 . CASKGEEQYF TGTGCCAGCAAAGGGGAAGAGCAGTACTTC
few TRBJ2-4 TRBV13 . CASSSAGESVAKNIQYF TGTGCCAGCAGCTCTGCCGGGGAGAGCGTAGCCAAAAACATTCAGTACTTC
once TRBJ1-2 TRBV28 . CASSLTGRLYGYTF TGTGCCAGCAGTTTAACAGGGAGGCTCTATGGCTACACCTTC
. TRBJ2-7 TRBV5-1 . CASSLAQQGHEQYF TGCGCCAGCAGCTTGGCCCAGCAGGGGCACGAGCAGTACTTC
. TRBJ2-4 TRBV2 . CASRAYGNPGNIQYF TGTGCCAGCAGGGCCTATGGGAACCCAGGGAACATTCAGTACTTC
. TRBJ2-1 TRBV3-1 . CASSQDPRVGEQFF TGTGCCAGCAGCCAAGATCCCAGGGTGGGTGAGCAGTTCTTC
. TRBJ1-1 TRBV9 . CASSSAGQNTEAFF TGTGCCAGCAGCTCCGCGGGACAGAACACTGAAGCTTTCTTT
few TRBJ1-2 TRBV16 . CASSHERLGRNYGYTF TGTGCCAGCAGCCACGAACGCCTAGGGAGAAACTATGGCTACACCTTC
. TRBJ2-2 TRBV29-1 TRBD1 CSAETGGSTNTGELFF TGCAGCGCTGAAACAGGGGGTAGCACGAACACCGGGGAGCTGTTTTTT
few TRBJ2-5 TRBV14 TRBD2 CASSYSGRARNEQYF TGTGCCAGCAGCTATAGCGGGAGGGCTAGGAATGAGCAGTACTTC
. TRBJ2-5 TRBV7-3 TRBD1 CASSLTAGGVHETQYF TGTGCCAGCAGCTTAACGGCAGGGGGCGTACACGAGACCCAGTACTTC
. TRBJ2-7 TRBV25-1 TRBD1 CASSPPGTGEQYF TGTGCCAGCAGTCCCCCCGGGACAGGCGAGCAGTACTTC
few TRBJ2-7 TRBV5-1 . CASSSKEGQRHEQYF TGCGCCAGCAGCTCCAAGGAGGGCCAGCGACACGAGCAGTACTTC
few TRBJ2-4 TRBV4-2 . CASSQGGRSRTPTYF TGTGCCAGCAGCCAAGGGGGGAGAAGTAGGACCCCAACGTACTTC
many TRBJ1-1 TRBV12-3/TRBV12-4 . CASSPGVLMGTEAFF TGTGCCAGCAGTCCGGGGGTCCTAATGGGCACTGAAGCTTTCTTT
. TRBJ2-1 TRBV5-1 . CASSLAAGRPYNEQFF TGCGCCAGCAGCTTGGCGGCAGGGAGGCCCTACAATGAGCAGTTCTTC
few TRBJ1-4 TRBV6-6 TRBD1 CASTLTGTIEKLFF TGTGCCAGCACCTTGACAGGGACAATTGAAAAACTGTTTTTT
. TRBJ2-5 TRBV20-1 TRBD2 CSARDEREGVETQYF TGCAGTGCTAGAGATGAACGGGAGGGCGTTGAGACCCAGTACTTC
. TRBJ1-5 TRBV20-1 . CSARDVRKGNQPQHF TGCAGTGCTAGAGATGTACGTAAAGGGAATCAGCCCCAGCATTTT
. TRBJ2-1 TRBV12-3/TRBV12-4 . CASSFVKRASSYNEQFF TGTGCCAGCAGTTTTGTAAAGCGGGCGAGCTCCTACAATGAGCAGTTCTTC
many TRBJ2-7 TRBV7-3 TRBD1 CASGTGGNEQYF TGTGCCAGCGGGACAGGGGGGAACGAGCAGTACTTC
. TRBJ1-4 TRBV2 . CASSEEGRSNENLFF TGTGCCAGCAGTGAAGAGGGACGGAGTAATGAAAACCTGTTTTTT
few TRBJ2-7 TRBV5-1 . CASSTDTGEGYEQYF TGCGCCAGCAGCACTGACACCGGAGAGGGGTACGAGCAGTACTTC
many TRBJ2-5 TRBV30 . CAWQPEQETQYF TGTGCCTGGCAGCCTGAACAAGAGACCCAGTACTTC
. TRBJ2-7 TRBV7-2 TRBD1 CASSFRGQGAPYEQYF TGTGCCAGCAGCTTTAGAGGACAGGGGGCGCCCTACGAGCAGTACTTC
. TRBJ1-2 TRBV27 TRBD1 CASSPATGNYGYTF TGTGCCAGCAGTCCCGCGACAGGGAACTATGGCTACACCTTC
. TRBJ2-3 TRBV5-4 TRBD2 CASSRGGGDTDTQYF TGTGCCAGCAGCCGGGGCGGGGGGGACACAGATACGCAGTATTTT
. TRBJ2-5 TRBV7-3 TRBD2 CASSSSGTNNEQYF TGTGCCAGCAGCTCTAGCGGGACCAACAATGAGCAGTACTTC